This T cell receptor beta chain was captured in a study of shared clonotypes between healthy human individuals. In the authors' methods: ImmunoSEQ only sent back junction sequences with no quality scores, so filtering was done differently. This table comes from immunoSEQ multiplex PCR, and its TCRdb copy is limited to in-frame clones, with some not included. V, J and clone size are those of that table, while D and trimming were read from the DNA. This sample has about 590,000 clones, with less than 97% found just once. The naive CD8 fraction comprised CD45RO-negative cells positively selected for CCR7 and excluded terminally differentiated effector memory CD45RA+ cells. Sequencing was done on a sample of naive CD8+ T cells sorted from blood. The source is a woman aged 25 to 45 in good health.

The CDR3 coding sequence is TGCACCAGCAGCCGGCTAGCGGGATCGTACAATGAGCAGTTCTTC. This sequence encodes CTSSRLAGSYNEQFF. The rearrangement uses TRBV1 and TRBJ2-1; the table's D gene call, TRBD2, was not cross checked with the DNA. TRBV1 is designated a pseudogene. The CDR3 extends over 15 amino acids.